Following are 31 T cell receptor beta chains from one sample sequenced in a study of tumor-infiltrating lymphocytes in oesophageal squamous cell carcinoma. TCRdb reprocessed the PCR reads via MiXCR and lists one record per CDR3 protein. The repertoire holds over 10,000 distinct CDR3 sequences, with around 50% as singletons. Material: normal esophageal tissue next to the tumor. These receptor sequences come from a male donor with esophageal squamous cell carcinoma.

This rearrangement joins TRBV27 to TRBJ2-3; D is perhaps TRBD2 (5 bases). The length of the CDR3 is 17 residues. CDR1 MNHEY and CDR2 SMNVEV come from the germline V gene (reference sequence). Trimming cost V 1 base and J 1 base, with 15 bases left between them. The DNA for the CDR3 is TGTGCCAGCAGTTTATACCCCACGGGATTTGGCACAGATACGCAGTATTTT. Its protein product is CASSLYPTGFGTDTQYF.

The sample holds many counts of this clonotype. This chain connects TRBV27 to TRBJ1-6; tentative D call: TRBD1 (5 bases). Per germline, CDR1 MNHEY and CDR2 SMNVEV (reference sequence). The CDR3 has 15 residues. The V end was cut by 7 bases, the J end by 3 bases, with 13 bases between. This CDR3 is CASNPRQNYNSPLHF. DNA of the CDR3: TGTGCCAGCAATCCTCGACAGAACTATAATTCACCCCTCCACTTT.

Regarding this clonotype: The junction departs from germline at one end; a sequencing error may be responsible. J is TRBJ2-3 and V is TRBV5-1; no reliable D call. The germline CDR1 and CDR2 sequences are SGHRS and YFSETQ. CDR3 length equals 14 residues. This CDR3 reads CASSVLQSYNEQFF. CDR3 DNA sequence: TGCGCCAGCAGCGTATTGCAATCCTACAATGAGCAGTTCTTT.

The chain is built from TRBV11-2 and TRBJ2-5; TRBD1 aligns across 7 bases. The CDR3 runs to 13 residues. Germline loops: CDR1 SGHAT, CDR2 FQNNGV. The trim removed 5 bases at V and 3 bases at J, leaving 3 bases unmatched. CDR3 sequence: CASSPDREETQYF. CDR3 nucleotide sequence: TGTGCCAGCAGCCCTGACAGGGAAGAGACCCAGTACTTC.

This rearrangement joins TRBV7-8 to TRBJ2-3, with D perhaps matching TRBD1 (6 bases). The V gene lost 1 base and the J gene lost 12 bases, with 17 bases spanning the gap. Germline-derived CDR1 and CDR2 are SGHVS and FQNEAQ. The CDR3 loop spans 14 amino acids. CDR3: CASSLGDNYLPQYF. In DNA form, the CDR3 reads TGTGCCAGCAGCTTAGGGGACAACTACCTCCCCCAGTATTTT.

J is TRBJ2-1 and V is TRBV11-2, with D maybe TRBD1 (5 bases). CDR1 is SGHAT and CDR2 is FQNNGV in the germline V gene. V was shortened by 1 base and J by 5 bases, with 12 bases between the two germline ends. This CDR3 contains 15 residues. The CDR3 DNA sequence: TGTGCCAGCAGCTTAGGGGCCAACAGGAACAATGAGCAGTTCTTC. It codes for CASSLGANRNNEQFF.

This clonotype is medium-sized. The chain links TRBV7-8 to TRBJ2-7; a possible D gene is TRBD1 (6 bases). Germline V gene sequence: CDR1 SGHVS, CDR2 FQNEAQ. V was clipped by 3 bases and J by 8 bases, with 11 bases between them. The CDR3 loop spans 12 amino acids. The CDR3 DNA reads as TGTGCCAGCAGCTTGGACAGTCACAAGCAGTACTTC. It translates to CASSLDSHKQYF.

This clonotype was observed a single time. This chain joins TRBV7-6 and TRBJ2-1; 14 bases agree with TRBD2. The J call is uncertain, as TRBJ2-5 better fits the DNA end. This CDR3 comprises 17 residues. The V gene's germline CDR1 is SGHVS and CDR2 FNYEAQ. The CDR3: CASSVGLAGGGQETQYF. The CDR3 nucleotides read TGTGCCAGCAGCGTAGGACTAGCGGGAGGAGGCCAAGAGACCCAGTACTTC.

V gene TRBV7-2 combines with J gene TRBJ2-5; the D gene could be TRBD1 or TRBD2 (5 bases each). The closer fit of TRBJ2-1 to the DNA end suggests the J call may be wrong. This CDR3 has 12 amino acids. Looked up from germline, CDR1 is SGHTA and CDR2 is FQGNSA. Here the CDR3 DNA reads TGTGCCAGCAGCGTGGGGACCAATGAGCAGTTCTTC. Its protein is CASSVGTNEQFF.

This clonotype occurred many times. CDR3 sequence reads: CASSYSDRAGGNEKLFF. For the CDR3, the DNA is TGTGCCAGCAGTTACTCTGACAGGGCTGGGGGTAATGAAAAACTGTTTTTT. The chain recombines TRBV6-6 with TRBJ1-4, with 7 bases matching TRBD1. Germline V gene lookup returns CDR1 MNHNY and CDR2 SVGAGI (reference sequence). V dropped 0 bases and J dropped 4; count of bases not matched to a gene: 8. The CDR3 is 17 residues long.

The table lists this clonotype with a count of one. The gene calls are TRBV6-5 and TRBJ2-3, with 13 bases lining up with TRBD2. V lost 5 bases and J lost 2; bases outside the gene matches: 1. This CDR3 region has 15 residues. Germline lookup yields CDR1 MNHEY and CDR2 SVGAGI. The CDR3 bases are TGTGCCAGCAGTGGGACTAGCGGGACCACAGATACGCAGTATTTT. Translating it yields CASSGTSGTTDTQYF.

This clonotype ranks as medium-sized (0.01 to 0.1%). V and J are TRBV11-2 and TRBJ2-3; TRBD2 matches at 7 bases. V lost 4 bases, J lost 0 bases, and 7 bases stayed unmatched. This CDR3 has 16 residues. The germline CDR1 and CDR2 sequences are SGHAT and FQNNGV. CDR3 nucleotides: TGTGCCAGCAGCTCTCGGGGGGAGAGTAGCACAGATACGCAGTATTTT. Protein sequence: CASSSRGESSTDTQYF.

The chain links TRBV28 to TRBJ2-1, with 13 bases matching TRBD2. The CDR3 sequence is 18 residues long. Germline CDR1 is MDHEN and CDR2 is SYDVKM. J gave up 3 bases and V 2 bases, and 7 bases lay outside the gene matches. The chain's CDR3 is CASSLVRLAGGLYNEQFF. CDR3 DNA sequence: TGTGCCAGCAGTTTAGTTCGACTAGCGGGAGGTCTCTACAATGAGCAGTTCTTC.

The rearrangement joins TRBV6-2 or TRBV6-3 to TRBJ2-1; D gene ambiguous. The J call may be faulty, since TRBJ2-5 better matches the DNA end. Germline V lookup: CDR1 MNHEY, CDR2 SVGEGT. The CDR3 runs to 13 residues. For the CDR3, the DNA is TGTGCCAGCAGTTACTCGTGGGTAGAGACCCAGTACTTC. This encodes CASSYSWVETQYF.

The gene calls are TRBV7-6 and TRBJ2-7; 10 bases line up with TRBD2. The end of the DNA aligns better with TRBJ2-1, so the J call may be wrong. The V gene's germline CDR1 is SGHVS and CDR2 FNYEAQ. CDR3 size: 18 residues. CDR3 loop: CASSFASGSQVSYNEQFF. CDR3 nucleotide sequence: TGTGCCAGCAGCTTCGCTAGCGGGAGTCAGGTATCCTACAATGAGCAGTTCTTC.

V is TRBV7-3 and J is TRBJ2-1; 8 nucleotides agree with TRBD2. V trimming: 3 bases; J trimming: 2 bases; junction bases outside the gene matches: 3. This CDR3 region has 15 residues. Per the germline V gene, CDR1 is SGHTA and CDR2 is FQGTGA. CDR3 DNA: TGTGCCAGCAGCTTCACGGGAGGGGCCTACAATGAGCAGTTCTTC. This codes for CASSFTGGAYNEQFF.

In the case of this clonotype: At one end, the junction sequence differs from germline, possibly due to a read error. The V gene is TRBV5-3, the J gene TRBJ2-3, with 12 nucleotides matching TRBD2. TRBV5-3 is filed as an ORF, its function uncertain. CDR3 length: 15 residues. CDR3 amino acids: CASSFTSGGIDTQYF. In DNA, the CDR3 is TGTGCCAGCAGCTTCACTAGCGGGGGGATCGATACGCAGTATTTT.

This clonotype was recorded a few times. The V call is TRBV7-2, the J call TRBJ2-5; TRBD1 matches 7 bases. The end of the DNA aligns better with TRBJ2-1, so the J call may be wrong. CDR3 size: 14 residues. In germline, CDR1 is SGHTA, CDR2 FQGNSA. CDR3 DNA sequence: TGTGCCAGCAGCTTATATCACAGGGGTGATGAGCAGTTCTTC. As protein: CASSLYHRGDEQFF.

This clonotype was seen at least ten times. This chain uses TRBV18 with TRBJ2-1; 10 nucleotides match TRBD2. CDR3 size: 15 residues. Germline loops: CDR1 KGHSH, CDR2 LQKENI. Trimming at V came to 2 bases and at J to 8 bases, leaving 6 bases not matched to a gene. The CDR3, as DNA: TGTGCCAGCTCACCAAGGCTAGCGGGAGAACATGAGCAGTTCTTC. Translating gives CASSPRLAGEHEQFF.

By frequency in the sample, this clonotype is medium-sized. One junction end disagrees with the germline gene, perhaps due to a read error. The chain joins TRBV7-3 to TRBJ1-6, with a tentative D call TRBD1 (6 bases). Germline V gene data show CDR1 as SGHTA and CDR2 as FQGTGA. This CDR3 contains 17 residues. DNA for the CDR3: TGTGCCAGCAGCTTACGGACAGCTTTCTCCTATAATTCACCCCTCCACTTC. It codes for CASSLRTAFSYNSPLHF.

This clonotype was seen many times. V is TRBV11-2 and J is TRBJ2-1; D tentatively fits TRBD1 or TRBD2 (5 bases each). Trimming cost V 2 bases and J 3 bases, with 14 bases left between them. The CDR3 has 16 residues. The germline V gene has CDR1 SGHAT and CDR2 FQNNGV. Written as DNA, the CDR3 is TGTGCCAGCAGCTTAACCGGGACGCAGATCTACAATGAGCAGTTCTTC. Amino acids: CASSLTGTQIYNEQFF.

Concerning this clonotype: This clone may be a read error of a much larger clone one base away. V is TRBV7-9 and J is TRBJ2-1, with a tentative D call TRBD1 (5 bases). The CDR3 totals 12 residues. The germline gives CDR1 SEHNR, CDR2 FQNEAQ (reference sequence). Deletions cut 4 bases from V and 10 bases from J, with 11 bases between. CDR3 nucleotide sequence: TGTGCCAGCAGCTCACAGGTCTACGAGCAGTTCTTC. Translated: CASSSQVYEQFF.

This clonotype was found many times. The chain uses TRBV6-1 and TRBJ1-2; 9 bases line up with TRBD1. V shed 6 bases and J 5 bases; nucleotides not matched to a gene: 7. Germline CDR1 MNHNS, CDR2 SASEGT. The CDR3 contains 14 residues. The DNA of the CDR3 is TGTGCCAGCAGACCCCGGACAGGGGCATATGGCTACACCTTC. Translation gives CASRPRTGAYGYTF.

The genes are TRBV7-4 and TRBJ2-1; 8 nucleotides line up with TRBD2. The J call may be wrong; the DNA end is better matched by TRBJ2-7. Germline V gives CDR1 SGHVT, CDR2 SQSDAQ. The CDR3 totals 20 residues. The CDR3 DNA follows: TGTGCCAGCAGCTTGGGAAAGTTGGGCGGGGGGCACCTCAGCACAGATACGCAGTACTTC. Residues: CASSLGKLGGGHLSTDTQYF.

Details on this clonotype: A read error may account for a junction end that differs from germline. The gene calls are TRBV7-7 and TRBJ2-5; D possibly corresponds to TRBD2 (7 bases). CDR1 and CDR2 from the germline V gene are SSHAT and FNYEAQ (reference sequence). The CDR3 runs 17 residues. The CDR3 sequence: CASSPGTGRGAGKTQYF. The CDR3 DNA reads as TGTGCTAGCAGCCCTGGGACGGGTCGGGGGGCCGGAAAGACCCAGTACTTC.

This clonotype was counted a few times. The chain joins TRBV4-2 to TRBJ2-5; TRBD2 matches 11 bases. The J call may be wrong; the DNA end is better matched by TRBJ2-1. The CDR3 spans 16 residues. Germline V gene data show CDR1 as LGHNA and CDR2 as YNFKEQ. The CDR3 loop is CASSQDRLAGLVEQFF. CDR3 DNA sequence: TGTGCCAGCAGCCAGGATCGACTAGCGGGGCTAGTCGAGCAGTTCTTC.

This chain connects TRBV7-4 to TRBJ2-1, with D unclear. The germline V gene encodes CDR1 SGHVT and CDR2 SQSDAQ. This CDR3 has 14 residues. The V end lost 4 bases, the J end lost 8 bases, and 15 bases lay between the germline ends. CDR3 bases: TGTGCCAGCAGCTCTGCTGCCATGGGCGATGAGCAGTTCTTC. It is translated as CASSSAAMGDEQFF.

CDR3 residues: CASSEGPNAYEQYF. The CDR3 DNA reads as TGTGCCAGCAGTGAGGGACCTAACGCCTACGAGCAGTACTTC. This sequence joins TRBV6-1 and TRBJ2-5; D possibly uses TRBD1 or TRBD2 (5 bases each). Judging by the DNA end, TRBJ2-7 fits better; the J call may be wrong. The CDR3 length is 14 residues. Per the germline V gene, CDR1 is MNHNS and CDR2 is SASEGT.

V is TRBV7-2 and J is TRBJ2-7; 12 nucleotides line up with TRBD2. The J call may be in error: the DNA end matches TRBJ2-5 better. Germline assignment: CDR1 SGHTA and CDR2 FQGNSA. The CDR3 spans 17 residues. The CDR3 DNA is TGTGCCAGCAGCTTAGTTGCTAGCGGGAGGGGCCAAGAGACCCAGTACTTC. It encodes CASSLVASGRGQETQYF.

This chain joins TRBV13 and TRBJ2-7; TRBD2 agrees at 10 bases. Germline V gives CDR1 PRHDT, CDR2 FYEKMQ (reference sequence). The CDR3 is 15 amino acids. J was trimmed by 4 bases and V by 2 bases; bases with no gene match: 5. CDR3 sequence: CASSLPSSGSYEQYF. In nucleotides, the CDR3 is TGTGCCAGCAGCTTACCCTCTAGCGGGAGTTACGAGCAGTACTTC.

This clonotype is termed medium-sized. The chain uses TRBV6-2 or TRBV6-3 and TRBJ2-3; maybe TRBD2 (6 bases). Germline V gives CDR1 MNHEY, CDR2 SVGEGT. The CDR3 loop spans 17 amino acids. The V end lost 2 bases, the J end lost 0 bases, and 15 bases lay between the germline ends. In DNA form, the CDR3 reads TGTGCCAGCAGTTACCATCTTCCGGGAGAGAGCACAGATACGCAGTATTTT. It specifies CASSYHLPGESTDTQYF.